The rows below give T cell receptor beta chains drawn from one sample of a study of control samples from healthy donors and cancer patients. The repertoire was sequenced with immunoSEQ multiplex PCR; TCRdb's copy has only in-frame clones and lacks some. This table holds 150,000 or so clones, about 86% found once. Sequencing used blood. The receptor source for this set is a man aged 18-30 years in good health. The CDR3 runs from the conserved cysteine through the conserved F or W. The D gene is left open where the match is weak.

v_call	d_call	j_call	cdr3_nt	cdr3_aa
TRBV4-3	TRBD1	TRBJ1-4	TGCGCCAGCAGCCAGGAGGACAGGGTGGATGAAAAACTGTTTTTT	CASSQEDRVDEKLFF
TRBV10-1	NA	TRBJ1-4	TGCGCCAGCAGTGAGCTGCTGGGACGGTTTGCAACTAATGAAAAACTGTTTTTT	CASSELLGRFATNEKLFF
TRBV5-4	NA	TRBJ1-4	TGTGCCAGCAGCTTGGGAACGGGAGGCCGAGCAACTAATGAAAAACTGTTTTTT	CASSLGTGGRATNEKLFF
TRBV9	NA	TRBJ2-5	TGTGCCAGCAGCGTAGGAGGCGGGGTGGGGCAAGAGACCCAGTACTTC	CASSVGGGVGQETQYF
TRBV5-3	NA	TRBJ2-2	TGTGCCAGAAGCTTGGACAGGCCGGGCACCGGGGAGCTGTTTTTT	CARSLDRPGTGELFF
TRBV24-1	NA	TRBJ2-3	TGTGCCACCAGTGATTTCCCCCCACGGGGGCTAGGGGCAGATACGCAGTATTTT	CATSDFPPRGLGADTQYF
TRBV7-9	TRBD1	TRBJ2-6	TGTGCCAGCAGCTTAGTAACCAGGGGGTTCGCTGGGGCCAACGTCCTGACTTTC	CASSLVTRGFAGANVLTF
TRBV6-2/TRBV6-3	TRBD1	TRBJ2-1	TGTGCCAGCAGCGACAATGTGGGGGGACAGGGGCTAGATAATGAGCAGTTCTTC	CASSDNVGGQGLDNEQFF
TRBV7-3	NA	TRBJ2-7	TGTGCCAGCAGCCTTACCGGGACGACGGACGAGCAGTACTTC	CASSLTGTTDEQYF
TRBV19	NA	TRBJ1-2	TGTGCCAGTAGTATCACCACAGGTTACGGGGGACGTTATGGCTACACCTTC	CASSITTGYGGRYGYTF
TRBV29-1	TRBD1	TRBJ1-1	TGCAGCGTGGTAGTGCCCCCTTTAACAGGGGACACTGAAGCTTTCTTT	CSVVVPPLTGDTEAFF
TRBV7-9	NA	TRBJ2-3	TGTGCCAGCAGCTTATTCGGACGCACCGGGGCAGATACGCAGTATTTT	CASSLFGRTGADTQYF
TRBV13	NA	TRBJ1-1	TGTGCCAGCAGCTCCCCTCAAGCTTTCTTT	CASSSPQAFF